This T cell receptor beta chain came from a study of cytomegalovirus exposure and HLA in healthy donors. Study-wide points: The productive fraction for most TCR beta V segments was about 87% or about 30% in an earlier analysis. The study designated roughly 160 TCR beta chains cytomegalovirus-associated. No immune exposure information besides CMV serostatus was available. Sequencing likely caused a cluster of highly shared sequence variants.

The PCR employed 60 Vbeta primers together with 13 Jbeta primers. Sequencing used immunoSEQ multiplex PCR; TCRdb keeps in-frame clones, though not all of them. The table has around 100,000 clones, approximately 66% seen once. Germline loops: CDR1 LGHNT, CDR2 FRNRAP. After removal of 8 bases from V and 5 bases from J, the junction contained 8 bases not matched to a gene. The length of the CDR3 is 14 residues. In its sample, this clone was seen a few times. The antigen remains undetermined. The specimen sequenced was PBMCs. The chain combines TRBV12-5 with TRBJ2-5, with 10 bases that match TRBD1. This TCR came from a man between 25 and 39 years old in good health and CMV-seronegative. The CDR3 protein is CASNDGQGGETQYF. CDR3 in DNA: TGTGCTAGTAATGATGGACAGGGGGGGGAGACCCAGTACTTC.